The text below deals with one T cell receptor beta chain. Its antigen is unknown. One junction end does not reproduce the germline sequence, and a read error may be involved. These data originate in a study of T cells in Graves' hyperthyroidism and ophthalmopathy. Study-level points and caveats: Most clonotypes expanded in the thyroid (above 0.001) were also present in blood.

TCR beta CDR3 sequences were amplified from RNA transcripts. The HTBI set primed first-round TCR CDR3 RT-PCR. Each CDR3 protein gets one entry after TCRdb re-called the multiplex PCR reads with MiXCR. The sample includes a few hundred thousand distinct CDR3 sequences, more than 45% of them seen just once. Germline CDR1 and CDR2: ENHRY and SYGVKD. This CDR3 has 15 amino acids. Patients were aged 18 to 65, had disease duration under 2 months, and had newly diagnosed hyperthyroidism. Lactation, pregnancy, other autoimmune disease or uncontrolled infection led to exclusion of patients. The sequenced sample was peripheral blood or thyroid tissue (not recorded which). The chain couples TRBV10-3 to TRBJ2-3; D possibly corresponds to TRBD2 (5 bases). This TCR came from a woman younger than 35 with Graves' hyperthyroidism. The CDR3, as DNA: TGTGCCAGCAGTCCCGGGATTACGGAGGCAGATACGCAGTATTTT. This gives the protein CASSPGITEADTQYF.